The 23 T cell receptor beta chains in this list originate from one sample, sequenced in a study of blood T cell repertoires in COVID-19. Profiling relied on immunoSEQ multiplex PCR, and the TCRdb table lists in-frame clones only, not all of them. The profile covers fewer than 75,000 clones, with 86% appearing a single time and 3.5% to 5% taken by the ten largest. Sequencing input: peripheral blood. All receptors derive from a man aged 50 to 60 with active COVID-19.

V gene TRBV7-9 combines with J gene TRBJ2-7, with 12 bases lining up with TRBD2. Trimming cost V 5 bases and J 6 bases; bases outside gene matches: 11. This CDR3 contains 16 residues. Germline V gene lookup returns CDR1 SEHNR and CDR2 FQNEAQ (reference sequence). The CDR3 here is CASSVERLAGEREQYF. The CDR3 DNA follows: TGTGCCAGCAGCGTAGAAAGACTAGCGGGAGAGCGCGAGCAGTACTTC.

The chain uses TRBV18 and TRBJ1-2; 9 bases fit TRBD1. Unmatched junction bases numbered 6, after V lost 3 bases and J lost 7 bases. Looked up from germline, CDR1 is KGHSH and CDR2 is LQKENI. The CDR3 is 14 amino acids. The CDR3 DNA reads TGTGCCAGCTCACCGCAAGGACAGGGGAGTGGCTACACCTTC. It specifies CASSPQGQGSGYTF.

This sequence joins TRBV4-1 and TRBJ2-7; 12 nucleotides match TRBD2. This CDR3 comprises 18 residues. Per germline, CDR1 MGHRA and CDR2 YSYEKL. The ends lost 3 bases at V and 7 bases at J; junction bases unmatched: 16. The chain's CDR3 is CASSHLPQTSGGTGEQYF. In DNA, the CDR3 is TGCGCCAGCAGCCACCTCCCCCAGACTAGCGGGGGCACCGGGGAGCAGTACTTC.

This chain uses TRBV7-8 with TRBJ2-2, with 9 bases identical to TRBD2. V dropped 6 bases and J dropped 4; count of bases not matched to a gene: 12. Per germline, CDR1 SGHVS and CDR2 FQNEAQ. The CDR3 is made up of 17 amino acids. CDR3 sequence (DNA): TGTGCCAGCAGTGTCGGGCTAGCGGGGTTTGCCACCGGGGAGCTGTTTTTT. This encodes CASSVGLAGFATGELFF.

V usage is TRBV7-3 and J usage is TRBJ2-1; 8 bases match TRBD1. Trimming cost V 4 bases and J 12 bases; bases outside gene matches: 2. The CDR3 loop spans 11 amino acids. CDR1 and CDR2 from the germline V gene are SGHTA and FQGTGA. The CDR3 DNA is TGTGCCAGCAGCTCAGGGACAGGGCAGTTCTTC. Translating it yields CASSSGTGQFF.

The chain recombines TRBV5-1 with TRBJ1-2; possible D gene TRBD1, 5 bases. Germline V lookup: CDR1 SGHRS, CDR2 YFSETQ. The CDR3 is 15 amino acids. Trimming left V 6 bases short and J 3 bases short, with 18 bases between. CDR3 sequence reads: CASTLGGIRDYGYTF. Written as DNA, the CDR3 is TGCGCCAGCACGCTCGGGGGGATCCGGGACTATGGCTACACCTTC.

The chain joins TRBV5-1 to TRBJ2-3, with D perhaps matching TRBD2 (6 bases). CDR3 length equals 16 residues. Germline V gene lookup returns CDR1 SGHRS and CDR2 YFSETQ. V was clipped by 2 bases and J by 7 bases, with 20 bases between them. CDR3 bases: TGCGCCAGCAGCTTTGATTCGGGGGACTGGATATATACGCAGTATTTT. Protein: CASSFDSGDWIYTQYF.

The V gene is TRBV7-2, the J gene TRBJ2-3; D not resolved. The CDR3 is 15 amino acids. Germline V gene sequence: CDR1 SGHTA, CDR2 FQGNSA. V shed 1 base and J shed 2 bases, with 10 bases lying between them. CDR3 loop: CASSLGGANTDTQYF. In DNA form, the CDR3 reads TGTGCCAGCAGCTTAGGCGGCGCGAACACAGATACGCAGTATTTT.

The chain has TRBV19 and TRBJ1-2; 8 nucleotides match TRBD1. The germline V gene has CDR1 LNHDA and CDR2 SQIVND (reference sequence). The CDR3 has 14 residues. The trim removed 5 bases at V and 2 bases at J, leaving 4 bases unmatched. This CDR3 is CASSWTGRNYGYTF. The CDR3 nucleotides read TGTGCCAGTAGTTGGACAGGGCGGAACTATGGCTACACCTTC.

The gene calls are TRBV5-4 and TRBJ1-2; 10 positions match TRBD1. CDR1 SGHNT and CDR2 YYREEE come from the germline V gene (reference sequence). The CDR3 sequence is 18 residues long. The junction had 16 bases not matched to a gene; V was cut back by 4 bases and J by 4 bases. CDR3 nucleotides: TGTGCCAGCAGCAAGAAAGGGACAGGGGTTGAAGTACTCTATGGCTACACCTTC. Translating it yields CASSKKGTGVEVLYGYTF.

The rearrangement uses TRBV19 and TRBJ2-7; D might be TRBD2 (5 bases). Germline CDR1 reads LNHDA; CDR2 reads SQIVND (reference sequence). The CDR3 extends over 15 amino acids. Trimming took 10 bases from V and 3 from J, leaving 22 bases between them. The CDR3 loop is CATRTKRTLGYEQYF. The CDR3 bases are TGTGCCACCAGAACCAAGCGGACTCTCGGCTACGAGCAGTACTTC. Filled out from reference TRBV19 and TRBJ2-7, the complete variable domain reads DGGITQSPKYLFRKEGQNVTLSCEQNLNHDAMYWYRQDPGQGLRLIYYSQIVNDFQKGDIAEGYSVSREKKESFPLTVTSAQKNPTAFYLCATRTKRTLGYEQYFGPGTRLTVT.

CDR3 nucleotides: TGTGCCAGCAGGAGGGGGACAGGGGACACCGGGGAGCTGTTTTTT. As protein: CASRRGTGDTGELFF. The rearrangement uses TRBV6-5 and TRBJ2-2, with 10 bases fitting TRBD1. Trimming cost V 6 bases and J 3 bases; bases outside gene matches: 4. Germline loops: CDR1 MNHEY, CDR2 SVGAGI. The CDR3 is made up of 15 amino acids.

The V gene is TRBV20-1, the J gene TRBJ2-3; no clear D gene. The CDR3 runs to 8 residues. From germline, CDR1 is DFQATT and CDR2 SNEGSKA (reference sequence). This CDR3 reads CRRYTQYF. CDR3 bases: TGCAGGAGGTATACGCAGTATTTT.

The CDR3 sequence is CASSIDQGAYEKLFF. The CDR3, as DNA: TGTGCCAGTAGTATTGACCAGGGGGCATATGAAAAACTGTTTTTT. V gene TRBV19 combines with J gene TRBJ1-4; 8 positions agree with TRBD1. CDR1 is LNHDA, CDR2 SQIVND, per germline (reference sequence). The junction had 6 bases not matched to a gene; V was cut back by 3 bases and J by 6 bases. The CDR3 covers 15 residues.

The chain employs TRBV30 and TRBJ1-4; no definite D call. V was cut by 3 bases and J by 7 bases, with 18 bases left in between. Germline values: CDR1 GTSNPN, CDR2 SVGIG (reference sequence). The CDR3 contains 15 residues. CDR3 sequence reads: CAWSTTMMGSEKLFF. Written as DNA, the CDR3 is TGTGCCTGGAGCACCACCATGATGGGGAGTGAAAAACTGTTTTTT. The whole variable domain, filled in from reference TRBV30 and TRBJ1-4, reads SQTIHQWPATLVQPVGSPLSLECTVEGTSNPNLYWYRQAAGRGLQLLFYSVGIGQISSEVPQNLSASRPQDRQFILSSKKLLLSDSGFYLCAWSTTMMGSEKLFFGSGTQLSVL.

This chain joins TRBV9 and TRBJ2-1; D gene ambiguous. The CDR3 has 12 residues. Germline lookup yields CDR1 SGDLS and CDR2 YYNGEE. Between the trimmed V and J ends, which lost 0 bases and 8 bases, there was a span of 6 bases. The CDR3 protein is CASSVDHYEQFF. CDR3 coding DNA: TGTGCCAGCAGCGTAGATCACTATGAGCAGTTCTTC.

The chain joins TRBV7-2 to TRBJ2-5; the D gene is possibly TRBD1 (5 bases). Germline-derived CDR1 and CDR2 are SGHTA and FQGNSA. V lost 0 bases and J lost 3, with 11 bases in between. This CDR3 contains 15 residues. The CDR3 nucleotides read TGTGCCAGCAGCTTAGCGGGGCGTATTGAAGAGACCCAGTACTTC. It specifies CASSLAGRIEETQYF.

This rearrangement joins TRBV19 to TRBJ2-6; TRBD1 matches at 8 bases. The CDR3 is made up of 20 amino acids. V gave up 1 base and J gave up 0 bases; unmatched junction bases: 11. Germline V gene lookup returns CDR1 LNHDA and CDR2 SQIVND (reference sequence). Here the CDR3 DNA reads TGTGCCAGTAGTATAGGGATGACAGGGGCGGCTAACTCTGGGGCCAACGTCCTGACTTTC. Encoded protein: CASSIGMTGAANSGANVLTF.

The chain combines TRBV29-1 with TRBJ2-5; 8 bases line up with TRBD1. V shed 7 bases and J 3 bases; nucleotides not matched to a gene: 4. CDR3 length: 12 residues. Germline lookup yields CDR1 SQVTM and CDR2 ANQGSEA. CDR3: CSALTGEETQYF. CDR3 sequence (DNA): TGCAGCGCCCTGACAGGGGAAGAGACCCAGTACTTC. Full variable domain (missing parts from reference TRBV29-1 and TRBJ2-5): SAVISQKPSRDICQRGTSLTIQCQVDSQVTMMFWYRQQPGQSLTLIATANQGSEATYESGFVIDKFPISRPNLTFSTLTVSNMSPEDSSIYLCSALTGEETQYFGPGTRLLVL.

The chain couples TRBV29-1 to TRBJ1-1; tentatively, D is TRBD1 (5 bases). Germline V gene sequence: CDR1 SQVTM, CDR2 ANQGSEA. Between the trimmed V and J ends, which lost 4 bases and 1 base, there was a span of 7 bases. The CDR3 sequence is 12 residues long. The CDR3 region has the DNA TGCAGCGTTGGACAGAGGAACACTGAAGCTTTCTTT. Amino acids: CSVGQRNTEAFF.

The J gene is TRBJ2-5, the V gene TRBV2; 8 bases line up with TRBD2. Germline lookup yields CDR1 SNHLY and CDR2 FYNNEI. The CDR3 loop spans 15 amino acids. The ends lost 1 base at V and 5 bases at J; junction bases unmatched: 6. The CDR3, as DNA: TGTGCCAGCAGTGAAGAGGGTAGCGGGGTCGAGACCCAGTACTTC. Translated, it gives CASSEEGSGVETQYF.

This clone is labeled as medium-sized. The chain is built from TRBV27 and TRBJ2-7, with TRBD2 identical over 11 bases. The germline CDR1 and CDR2 sequences are MNHEY and SMNVEV (reference sequence). V shed 3 bases and J 5 bases; nucleotides not matched to a gene: 9. The CDR3 length is 16 residues. The CDR3 nucleotides are TGTGCCAGCAGTTTGGGACTAGCGGAAAGGGGGCACGAGCAGTACTTC. It yields the protein CASSLGLAERGHEQYF.

As DNA, the CDR3 is TGTGCCAGTAGTTCAGGACAGGCCAGCAATCAGCCCCAGCATTTT. This gives the protein CASSSGQASNQPQHF. The chain uses TRBV19 and TRBJ1-5, with 7 bases fitting TRBD1. The V gene's germline CDR1 is LNHDA and CDR2 SQIVND (reference sequence). The V and J ends lost 5 bases and 1 base, in that order; junction bases with no gene match: 5. This CDR3 is 15 amino acids long.